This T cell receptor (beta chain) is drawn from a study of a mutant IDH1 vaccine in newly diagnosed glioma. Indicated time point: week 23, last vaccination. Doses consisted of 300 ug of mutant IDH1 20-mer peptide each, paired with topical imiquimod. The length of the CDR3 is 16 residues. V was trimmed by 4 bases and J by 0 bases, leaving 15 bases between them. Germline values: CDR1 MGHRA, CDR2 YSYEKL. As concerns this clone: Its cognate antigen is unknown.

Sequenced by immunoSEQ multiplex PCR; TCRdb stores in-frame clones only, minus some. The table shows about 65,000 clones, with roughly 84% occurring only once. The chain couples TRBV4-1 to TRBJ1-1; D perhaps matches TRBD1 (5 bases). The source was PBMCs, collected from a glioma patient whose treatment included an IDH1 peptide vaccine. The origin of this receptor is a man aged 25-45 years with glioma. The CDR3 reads CASSPGAGTMNTEAFF. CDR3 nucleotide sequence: TGCGCCAGCAGCCCCGGGGCAGGGACCATGAACACTGAAGCTTTCTTT.